Shown below are 8 T cell receptor beta chains from a single sample sequenced in a study of T cell responses to AZD1222 COVID-19 vaccine. Libraries were prepared by immunoSEQ multiplex PCR; TCRdb keeps only in-frame clonotypes and omits some of them. The sample holds 100,000 or so clones; 75% to 90% are singletons and the top ten take about 5.5%. The sequencing used peripheral blood, collected 28 days after the second AZD1222 dose. The receptors originated from an adult who received the AZD1222 COVID-19 vaccine.

The chain couples TRBV4-1 to TRBJ1-2; D remains unclear. Trimming removed 2 bases at V and 7 bases at J, with 11 bases between. Germline-derived CDR1 and CDR2 are MGHRA and YSYEKL. This CDR3 has 13 amino acids. The CDR3 reads CASSQQAGFGYTF. The CDR3 DNA follows: TGCGCCAGCAGCCAACAAGCGGGATTTGGCTACACCTTC.

This clone has a single count. The V call is TRBV7-3, the J call TRBJ1-1, with TRBD1 as a possible D gene (6 bases). The V gene lost 2 bases and the J gene lost 7 bases, with 17 bases spanning the gap. The CDR3 spans 15 residues. In germline, CDR1 is SGHTA, CDR2 FQGTGA. CDR3: CASSLLGRGGSEAFF. The DNA for the CDR3 is TGTGCCAGCAGCTTATTGGGCAGGGGAGGAAGTGAAGCTTTCTTT.

Concerning this clone itself: The sample holds other DNA sequences that translate to the same CDR3. The rearrangement links TRBV5-5 to TRBJ1-1; D gene ambiguous. CDR3 length: 13 amino acids. The V end lost 3 bases, the J end lost 3 bases, and 9 bases lay between the germline ends. Germline V gives CDR1 SGHKS, CDR2 YYEKEE (reference sequence). The CDR3 sequence is CASSSDPYTEAFF. In DNA, the CDR3 is TGTGCCAGCAGCTCAGACCCGTACACTGAAGCTTTCTTT.

The J gene is TRBJ1-1, the V gene TRBV6-2 or TRBV6-3; D is possibly TRBD1 (5 bases). The CDR3 has 13 amino acids. The V end was cut by 5 bases, the J end by 11 bases, with 18 bases between. Germline loops: CDR1 MNHEY, CDR2 SVGEGT. CDR3 amino acids: CASSSPTGLDAFF. DNA for the CDR3: TGTGCCAGCAGTAGCCCTACAGGACTGGATGCTTTCTTT.

The CDR3 DNA follows: TGTGCCAGCAGTTACGTTTTGAAGGGCACTGAAGCTTTCTTT. Its protein product is CASSYVLKGTEAFF. This chain uses TRBV6-2 or TRBV6-3 with TRBJ1-1, with unresolved D. The CDR3 covers 14 residues. V was trimmed by 2 bases and J by 4 bases, leaving 11 bases between them. Per germline, CDR1 MNHEY and CDR2 SVGEGT.

This chain links TRBV18 with TRBJ1-1; D is uncertain. This CDR3 region has 13 residues. V was cut by 0 bases and J by 1 base, with 3 bases left in between. Germline loops: CDR1 KGHSH, CDR2 LQKENI. CDR3 in DNA: TGTGCCAGCTCACCACCCCAGAACACTGAAGCTTTCTTT. This gives the protein CASSPPQNTEAFF.

J is TRBJ1-5 and V is TRBV19; TRBD1 aligns across 11 bases. The CDR3 is 15 residues long. CDR1 and CDR2 (germline): LNHDA, SQIVND (reference sequence). The V segment lost 7 bases and the J segment 7 bases; nucleotides outside the gene matches: 9. For the CDR3, the DNA is TGTGCCAGTAACCCCGGGACAGGGGGTTACCAGCCCCAGCATTTT. Protein product: CASNPGTGGYQPQHF. The entire variable domain, with the rest obtained from reference TRBV19 and TRBJ1-5, is as follows: DGGITQSPKYLFRKEGQNVTLSCEQNLNHDAMYWYRQDPGQGLRLIYYSQIVNDFQKGDIAEGYSVSREKKESFPLTVTSAQKNPTAFYLCASNPGTGGYQPQHFGDGTRLSIL.

The chain employs TRBV5-5 and TRBJ2-7; no clear D gene. Germline CDR1 reads SGHKS; CDR2 reads YYEKEE (reference sequence). With 2 bases removed from V and 2 bases from J, the gap between germline ends came to 11 bases. The CDR3 contains 14 residues. CDR3 residues: CASSFSRNPYEQYF. The DNA for the CDR3 is TGTGCCAGCAGCTTCTCTAGGAACCCCTACGAGCAGTACTTC.